This entry is about one TCR beta chain. Its antigen is as yet unknown. Produced via immunoSEQ multiplex PCR; TCRdb's table is partial and in-frame only. The sample has 150,000 to 200,000 clones; approximately 94% are singletons. Germline CDR1 is KGHSH and CDR2 is LQKENI. J lost 0 bases, V lost 4 bases, and 4 bases had no gene match. This CDR3 contains 15 residues. This sample is part of a study of T cell responses to AZD1222 COVID-19 vaccine. General study findings and limits: Regions left unmutated in variants are reportedly the target of nearly half of spike-specific TCRs. The peak T cell response came first, and repertoires were sampled only after it.

The starting material was peripheral blood, obtained 28 days after the second AZD1222 dose. The rearrangement links TRBV18 to TRBJ1-1; 8 nucleotides match TRBD1. This receptor was obtained from an adult who received the AZD1222 COVID-19 vaccine. The CDR3 sequence: CASSLRTGLNTEAFF. The CDR3 nucleotides are TGTGCCAGCTCACTTCGGACAGGGTTGAACACTGAAGCTTTCTTT.